Included here is one T cell receptor (beta chain) sequence, with context. The data belong to a study of blood T cell repertoires in COVID-19. Germline-derived CDR1 and CDR2 are SGHRS and YFSETQ. The CDR3 length is 15 residues. J was trimmed by 9 bases and V by 0 bases; bases with no gene match: 8. The repertoire was sequenced with immunoSEQ multiplex PCR; TCRdb's copy has only in-frame clones and lacks some. In the table there are approximately 500,000 clones, less than 90% of which are singletons. The TCR comes from a woman aged 50 to 60 with COVID-19, enrolled during active disease. This rearrangement joins TRBV5-1 to TRBJ2-1; 8 positions match TRBD1. Sequencing was performed on peripheral blood. The CDR3 sequence is CASSLVQGARGEQFF. DNA of the CDR3: TGCGCCAGCAGCTTGGTGCAGGGGGCGAGGGGTGAGCAGTTCTTC.